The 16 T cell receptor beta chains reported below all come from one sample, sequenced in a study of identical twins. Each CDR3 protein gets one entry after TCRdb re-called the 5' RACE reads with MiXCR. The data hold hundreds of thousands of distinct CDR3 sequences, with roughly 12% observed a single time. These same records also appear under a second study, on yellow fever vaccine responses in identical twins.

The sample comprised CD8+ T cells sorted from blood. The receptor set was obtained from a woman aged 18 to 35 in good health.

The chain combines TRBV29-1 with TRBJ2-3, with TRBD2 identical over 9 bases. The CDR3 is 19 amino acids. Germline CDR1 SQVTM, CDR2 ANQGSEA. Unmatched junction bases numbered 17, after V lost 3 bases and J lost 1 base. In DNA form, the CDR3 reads TGCAGCGTTGAGTCGGGACTAGCTTTTTCGGGTCGTGGCACAGATACGCAGTATTTT. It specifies CSVESGLAFSGRGTDTQYF.

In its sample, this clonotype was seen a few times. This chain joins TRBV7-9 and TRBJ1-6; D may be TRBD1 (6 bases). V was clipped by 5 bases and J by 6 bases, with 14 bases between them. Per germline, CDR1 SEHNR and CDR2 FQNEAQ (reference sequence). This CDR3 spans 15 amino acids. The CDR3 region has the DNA TGTGCCAGCAGCGCAGAGGGGGTAGGTAATTCACCCCTCCACTTT. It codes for CASSAEGVGNSPLHF.

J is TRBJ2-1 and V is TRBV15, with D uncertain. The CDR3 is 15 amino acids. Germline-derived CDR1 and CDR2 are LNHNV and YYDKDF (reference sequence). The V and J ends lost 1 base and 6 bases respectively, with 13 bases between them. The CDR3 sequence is CATSRGTGSGNEQFF. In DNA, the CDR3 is TGTGCCACCAGCAGAGGAACTGGATCGGGCAATGAGCAGTTCTTC. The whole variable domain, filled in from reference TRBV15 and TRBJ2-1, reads DAMVIQNPRYQVTQFGKPVTLSCSQTLNHNVMYWYQQKSSQAPKLLFHYYDKDFNNEADTPDNFQSRRPNTSFCFLDIRSPGLGDTAMYLCATSRGTGSGNEQFFGPGTRLTVL.

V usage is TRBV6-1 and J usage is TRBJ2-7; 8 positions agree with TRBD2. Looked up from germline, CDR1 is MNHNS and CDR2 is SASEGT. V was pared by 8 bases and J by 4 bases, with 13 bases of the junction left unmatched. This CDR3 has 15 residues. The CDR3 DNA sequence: TGTGCCAGCGGCAGCATACGGGGGGGCCTTTACGAGCAGTACGTC. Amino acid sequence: CASGSIRGGLYEQYV.

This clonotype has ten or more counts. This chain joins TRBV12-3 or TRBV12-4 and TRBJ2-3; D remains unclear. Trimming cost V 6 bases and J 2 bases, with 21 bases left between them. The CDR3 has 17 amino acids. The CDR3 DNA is TGTGCCAGCAGCCCCCGAAGGTACCCTTCTTACACAGATACGCAGTATTTT. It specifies CASSPRRYPSYTDTQYF.

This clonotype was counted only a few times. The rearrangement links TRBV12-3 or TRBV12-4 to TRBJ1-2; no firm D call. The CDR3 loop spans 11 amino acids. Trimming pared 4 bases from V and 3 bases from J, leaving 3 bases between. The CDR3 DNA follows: TGTGCCAGCAGTTCTCACTATGGCTACACCTTC. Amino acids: CASSSHYGYTF.

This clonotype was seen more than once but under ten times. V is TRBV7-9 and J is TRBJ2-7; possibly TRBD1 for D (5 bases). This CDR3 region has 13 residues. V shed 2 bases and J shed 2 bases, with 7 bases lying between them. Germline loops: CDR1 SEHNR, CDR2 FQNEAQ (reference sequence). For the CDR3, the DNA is TGTGCCAGCAGCTTATTGACAGCCTACGAGCAGTACTTC. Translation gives CASSLLTAYEQYF.

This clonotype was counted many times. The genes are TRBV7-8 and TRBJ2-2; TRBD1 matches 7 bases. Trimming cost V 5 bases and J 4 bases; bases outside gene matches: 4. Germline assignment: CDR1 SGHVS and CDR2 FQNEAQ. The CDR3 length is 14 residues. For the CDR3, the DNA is TGTGCCAGCAGCCGAGACAGGGCCACCGGGGAGCTGTTTTTT. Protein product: CASSRDRATGELFF.

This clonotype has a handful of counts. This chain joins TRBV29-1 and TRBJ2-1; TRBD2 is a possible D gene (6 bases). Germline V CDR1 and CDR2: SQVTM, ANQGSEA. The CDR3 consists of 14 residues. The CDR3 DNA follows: TGCAGTGAGTACGGGCCGGGACTTGCGGGGGAGCAGTTCTTC. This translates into CSEYGPGLAGEQFF.

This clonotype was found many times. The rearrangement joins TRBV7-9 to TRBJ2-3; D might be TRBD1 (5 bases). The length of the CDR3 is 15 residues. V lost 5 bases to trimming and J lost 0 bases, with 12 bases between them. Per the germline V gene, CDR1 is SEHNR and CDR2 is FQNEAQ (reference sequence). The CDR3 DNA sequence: TGTGCCAGCAGCGCGCCGACAGATAGCACAGATACGCAGTATTTT. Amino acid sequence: CASSAPTDSTDTQYF.

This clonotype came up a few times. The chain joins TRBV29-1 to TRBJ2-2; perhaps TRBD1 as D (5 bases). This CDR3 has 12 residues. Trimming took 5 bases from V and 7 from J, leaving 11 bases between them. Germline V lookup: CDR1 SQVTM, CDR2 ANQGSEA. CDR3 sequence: CSVPKGNGELFF. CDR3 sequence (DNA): TGCAGCGTTCCGAAGGGGAACGGGGAGCTGTTTTTT.

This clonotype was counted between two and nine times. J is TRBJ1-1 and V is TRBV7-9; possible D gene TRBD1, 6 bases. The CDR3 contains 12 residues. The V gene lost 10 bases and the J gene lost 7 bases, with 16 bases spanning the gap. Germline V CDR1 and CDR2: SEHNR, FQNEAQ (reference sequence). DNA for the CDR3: TGTGCCACCCGGGGGACACCCCATGAAGCTTTCTTT. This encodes CATRGTPHEAFF. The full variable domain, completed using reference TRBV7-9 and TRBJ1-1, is DTGVSQNPRHKITKRGQNVTFRCDPISEHNRLYWYRQTLGQGPEFLTYFQNEAQLEKSRLLSDRFSAERPKGSFSTLEIQRTEQGDSAMYLCATRGTPHEAFFGQGTRLTVV.

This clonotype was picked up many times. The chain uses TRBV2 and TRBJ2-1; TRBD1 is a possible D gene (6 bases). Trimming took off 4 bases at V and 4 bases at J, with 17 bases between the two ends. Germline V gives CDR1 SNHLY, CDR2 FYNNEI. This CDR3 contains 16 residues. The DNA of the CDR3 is TGTGCCAGCAGTGTGGACAGAACCCTTTCTTACAATGAGCAGTTCTTC. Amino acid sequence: CASSVDRTLSYNEQFF.

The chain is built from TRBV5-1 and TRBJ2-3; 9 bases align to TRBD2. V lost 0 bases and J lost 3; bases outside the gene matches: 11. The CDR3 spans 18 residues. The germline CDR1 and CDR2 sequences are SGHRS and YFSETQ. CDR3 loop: CASSLVVAGGRLTDTQYF. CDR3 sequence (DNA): TGCGCCAGCAGCTTGGTGGTTGCGGGGGGGCGTCTGACAGATACGCAGTATTTT. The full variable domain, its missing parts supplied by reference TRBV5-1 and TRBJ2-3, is KAGVTQTPRYLIKTRGQQVTLSCSPISGHRSVSWYQQTPGQGLQFLFEYFSETQRNKGNFPGRFSGRQFSNSRSEMNVSTLELGDSALYLCASSLVVAGGRLTDTQYFGPGTRLTVL.

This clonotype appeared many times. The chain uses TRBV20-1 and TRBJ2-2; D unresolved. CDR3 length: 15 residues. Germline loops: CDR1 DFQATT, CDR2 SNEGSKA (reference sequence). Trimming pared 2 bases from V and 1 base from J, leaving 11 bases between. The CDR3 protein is CSARLGPQNTGELFF. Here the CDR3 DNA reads TGCAGTGCTAGACTCGGACCCCAGAACACCGGGGAGCTGTTTTTT.

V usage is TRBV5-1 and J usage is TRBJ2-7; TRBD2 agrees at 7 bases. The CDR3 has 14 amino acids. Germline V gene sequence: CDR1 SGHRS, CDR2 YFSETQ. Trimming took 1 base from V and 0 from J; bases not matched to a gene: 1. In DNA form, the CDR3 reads TGCGCCAGCAGCTTGTGGGGGGGCTCCTACGAGCAGTACGTC. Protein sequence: CASSLWGGSYEQYV.